The sequence of this T cell receptor beta chain was determined in a study of shared clonotypes between healthy human individuals. Points from the study as a whole: Non-shared clonotypes had lower generation probabilities than those shared by all four donors.

Recent acute infections and vaccinations were absent in the healthy HIV-negative adult donors. In the source study's methods: Junction-only immunoSEQ data arrived without quality scores, meaning filtering differed. Repertoires were generated with immunoSEQ multiplex PCR, while TCRdb's copy carries only in-frame clones and drops some. That table is the source of V, J and clone size, and D and trimming were worked out from the DNA. The table lists approximately 640,000 clones, 60% to 80% of them singletons. Germline V gene lookup returns CDR1 MDHEN and CDR2 SYDVKM. The CDR3 consists of 15 residues. V was clipped by 6 bases and J by 9 bases, with 21 bases between them. A remark on this clone: Its antigen is not identified.

This sequence originates from a young woman in good health. The sample comprised memory CD4+ T cells sorted from blood. Subset in this sample: CD45RA-negative fraction. The J gene is TRBJ2-4, the V gene TRBV28; D is perhaps TRBD1 (6 bases). The CDR3 DNA follows: TGTGCCAGCAGCTCCTACAGGGCAAGTCTGGCCATTCAGTACTTC. It specifies CASSSYRASLAIQYF.